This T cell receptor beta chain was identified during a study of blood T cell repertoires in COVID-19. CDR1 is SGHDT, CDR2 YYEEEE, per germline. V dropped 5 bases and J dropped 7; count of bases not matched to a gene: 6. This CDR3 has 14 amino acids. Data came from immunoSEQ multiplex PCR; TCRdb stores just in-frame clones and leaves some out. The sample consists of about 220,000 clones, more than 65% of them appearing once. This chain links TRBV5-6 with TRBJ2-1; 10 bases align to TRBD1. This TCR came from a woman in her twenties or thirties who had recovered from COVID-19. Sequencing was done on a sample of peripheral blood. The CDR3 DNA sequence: TGTGCCAGCAGTCCCGGGACAGGGGTGAATGAGCAGTTCTTC. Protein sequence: CASSPGTGVNEQFF.